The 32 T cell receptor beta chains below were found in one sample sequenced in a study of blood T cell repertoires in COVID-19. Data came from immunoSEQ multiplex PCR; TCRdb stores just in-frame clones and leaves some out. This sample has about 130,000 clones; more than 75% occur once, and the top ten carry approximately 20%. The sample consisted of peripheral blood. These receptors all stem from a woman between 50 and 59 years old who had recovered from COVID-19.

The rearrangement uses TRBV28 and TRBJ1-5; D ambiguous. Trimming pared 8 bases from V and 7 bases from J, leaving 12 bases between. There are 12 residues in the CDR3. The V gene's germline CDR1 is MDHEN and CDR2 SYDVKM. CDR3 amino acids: CASWTPLQPQHF. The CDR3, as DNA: TGTGCCAGCTGGACTCCGTTGCAGCCCCAGCATTTT.

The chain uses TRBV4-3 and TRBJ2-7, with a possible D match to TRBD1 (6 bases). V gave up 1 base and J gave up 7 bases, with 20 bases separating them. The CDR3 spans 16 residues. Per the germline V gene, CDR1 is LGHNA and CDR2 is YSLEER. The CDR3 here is CASSQVSGATFGEQYF. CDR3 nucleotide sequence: TGCGCCAGCAGCCAAGTTTCAGGGGCGACTTTTGGAGAGCAGTACTTC.

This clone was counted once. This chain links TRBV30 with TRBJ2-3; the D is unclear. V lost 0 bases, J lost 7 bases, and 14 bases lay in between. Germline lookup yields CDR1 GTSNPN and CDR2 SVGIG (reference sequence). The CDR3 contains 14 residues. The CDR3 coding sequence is TGTGCCTGGAGTGTACTTCTTTTCCGTAATACGCAGTATTTT. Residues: CAWSVLLFRNTQYF.

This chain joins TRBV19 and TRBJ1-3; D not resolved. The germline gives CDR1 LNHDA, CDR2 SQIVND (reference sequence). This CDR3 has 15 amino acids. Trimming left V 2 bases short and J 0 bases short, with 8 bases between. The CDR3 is CASSINRDSGNTIYF. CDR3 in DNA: TGTGCCAGTAGTATAAATCGGGACTCTGGAAACACCATATATTTT.

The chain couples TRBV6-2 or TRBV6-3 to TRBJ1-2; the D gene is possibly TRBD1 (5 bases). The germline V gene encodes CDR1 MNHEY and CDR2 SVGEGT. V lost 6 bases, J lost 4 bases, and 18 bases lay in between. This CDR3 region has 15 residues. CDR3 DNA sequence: TGTGCCAGCAGCCACAGGTACATTGAAACCTATGGCTACACCTTC. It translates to CASSHRYIETYGYTF.

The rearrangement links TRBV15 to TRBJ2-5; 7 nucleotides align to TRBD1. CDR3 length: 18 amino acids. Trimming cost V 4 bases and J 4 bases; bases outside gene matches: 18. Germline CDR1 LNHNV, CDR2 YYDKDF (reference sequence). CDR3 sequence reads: CATSKGVGGHFARETQYF. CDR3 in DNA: TGTGCCACCAGCAAAGGGGTAGGGGGCCATTTCGCGCGAGAGACCCAGTACTTC. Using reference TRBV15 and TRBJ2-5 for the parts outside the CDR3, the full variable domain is DAMVIQNPRYQVTQFGKPVTLSCSQTLNHNVMYWYQQKSSQAPKLLFHYYDKDFNNEADTPDNFQSRRPNTSFCFLDIRSPGLGDTAMYLCATSKGVGGHFARETQYFGPGTRLLVL.

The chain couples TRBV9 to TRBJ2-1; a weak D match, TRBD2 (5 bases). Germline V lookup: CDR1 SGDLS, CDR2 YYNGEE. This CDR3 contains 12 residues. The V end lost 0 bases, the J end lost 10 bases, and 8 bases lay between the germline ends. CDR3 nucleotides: TGTGCCAGCAGCGTAGGAGAGGGCGAGCAGTTCTTC. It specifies CASSVGEGEQFF.

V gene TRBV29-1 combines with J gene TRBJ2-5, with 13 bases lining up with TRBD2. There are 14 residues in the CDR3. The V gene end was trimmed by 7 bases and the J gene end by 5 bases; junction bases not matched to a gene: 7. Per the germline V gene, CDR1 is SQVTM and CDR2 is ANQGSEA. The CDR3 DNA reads TGCAGCGGCCTGACTAGCGGGGGGCCTGAGACCCAGTACTTC. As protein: CSGLTSGGPETQYF.

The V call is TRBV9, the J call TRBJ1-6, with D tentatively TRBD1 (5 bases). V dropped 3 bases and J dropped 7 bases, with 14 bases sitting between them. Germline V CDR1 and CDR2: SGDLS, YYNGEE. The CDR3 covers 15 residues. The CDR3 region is CASSGWGGENSPLHF. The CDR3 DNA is TGTGCCAGCAGCGGGTGGGGCGGGGAAAATTCACCCCTCCACTTT. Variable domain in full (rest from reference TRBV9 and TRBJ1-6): DSGVTQTPKHLITATGQRVTLRCSPRSGDLSVYWYQQSLDQGLQFLIQYYNGEERAKGNILERFSAQQFPDLHSELNLSSLELGDSALYFCASSGWGGENSPLHFGNGTRLTVT.

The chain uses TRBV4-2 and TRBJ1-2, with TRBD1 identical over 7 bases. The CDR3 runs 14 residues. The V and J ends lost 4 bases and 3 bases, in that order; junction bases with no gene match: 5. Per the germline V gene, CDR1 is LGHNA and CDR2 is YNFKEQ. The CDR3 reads CASSPVQGDYGYTF. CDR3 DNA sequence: TGTGCCAGCAGCCCGGTTCAGGGGGACTATGGCTACACCTTC.

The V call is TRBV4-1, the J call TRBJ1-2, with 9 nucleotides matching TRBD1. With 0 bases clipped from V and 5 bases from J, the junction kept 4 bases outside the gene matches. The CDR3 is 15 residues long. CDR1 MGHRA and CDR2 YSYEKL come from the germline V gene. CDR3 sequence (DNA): TGCGCCAGCAGCCAAGATGTGGACAGGGGTTATGGCTACACCTTC. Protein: CASSQDVDRGYGYTF.

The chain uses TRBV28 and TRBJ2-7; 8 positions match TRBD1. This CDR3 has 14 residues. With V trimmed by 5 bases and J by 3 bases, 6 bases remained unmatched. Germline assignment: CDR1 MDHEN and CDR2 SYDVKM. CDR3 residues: CASSAGGSVYEQYF. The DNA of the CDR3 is TGTGCCAGCAGTGCAGGGGGCAGTGTCTACGAGCAGTACTTC.

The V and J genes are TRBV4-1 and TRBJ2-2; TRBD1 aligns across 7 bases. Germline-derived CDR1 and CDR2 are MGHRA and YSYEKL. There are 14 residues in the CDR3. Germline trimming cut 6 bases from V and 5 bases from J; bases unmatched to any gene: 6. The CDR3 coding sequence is TGCGCCAGCAGGCGACAGGGCTCGACCGGGGAGCTGTTTTTT. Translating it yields CASRRQGSTGELFF.

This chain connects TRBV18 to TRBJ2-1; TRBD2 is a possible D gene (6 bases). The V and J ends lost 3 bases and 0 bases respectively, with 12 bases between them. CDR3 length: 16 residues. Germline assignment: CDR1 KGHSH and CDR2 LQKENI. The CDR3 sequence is CASSPYGGSSYNEQFF. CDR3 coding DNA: TGTGCCAGCTCACCGTACGGGGGTAGCTCCTACAATGAGCAGTTCTTC.

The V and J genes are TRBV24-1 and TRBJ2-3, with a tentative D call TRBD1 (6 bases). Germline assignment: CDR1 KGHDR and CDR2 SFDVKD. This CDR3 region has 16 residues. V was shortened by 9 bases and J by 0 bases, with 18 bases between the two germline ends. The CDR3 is CATGGRLSSSTDTQYF. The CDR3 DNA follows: TGTGCCACCGGGGGCCGACTTAGTTCTAGCACAGATACGCAGTATTTT.

The CDR3 coding sequence is TGTGCCAGCAGCGTAGGATATCGAGGGGGACCCCTCCACTTT. It translates to CASSVGYRGGPLHF. This chain connects TRBV9 to TRBJ1-6; a weak D match, TRBD1 (6 bases). Trimming took 0 bases from V and 12 from J, leaving 13 bases between them. Germline CDR1 reads SGDLS; CDR2 reads YYNGEE. This CDR3 contains 14 residues.

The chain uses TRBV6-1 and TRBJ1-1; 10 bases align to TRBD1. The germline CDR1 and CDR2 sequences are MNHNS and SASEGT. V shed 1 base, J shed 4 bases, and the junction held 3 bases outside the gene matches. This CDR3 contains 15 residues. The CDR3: CASSEDWTGGTEAFF. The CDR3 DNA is TGTGCCAGCAGTGAAGACTGGACAGGGGGCACTGAAGCTTTCTTT.

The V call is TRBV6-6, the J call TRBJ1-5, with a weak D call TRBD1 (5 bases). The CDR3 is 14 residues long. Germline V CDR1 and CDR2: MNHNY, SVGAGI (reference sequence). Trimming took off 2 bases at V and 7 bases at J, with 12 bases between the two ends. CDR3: CASSYGGANQPQHF. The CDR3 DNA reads TGTGCCAGCAGTTACGGCGGGGCAAACCAGCCCCAGCATTTT.

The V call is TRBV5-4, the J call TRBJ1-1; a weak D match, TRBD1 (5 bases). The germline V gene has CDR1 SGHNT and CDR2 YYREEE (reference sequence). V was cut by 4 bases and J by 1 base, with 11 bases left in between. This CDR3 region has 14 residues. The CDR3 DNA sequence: TGTGCCAGCAGCCTGACCACAGGGAACACTGAAGCTTTCTTT. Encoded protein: CASSLTTGNTEAFF.

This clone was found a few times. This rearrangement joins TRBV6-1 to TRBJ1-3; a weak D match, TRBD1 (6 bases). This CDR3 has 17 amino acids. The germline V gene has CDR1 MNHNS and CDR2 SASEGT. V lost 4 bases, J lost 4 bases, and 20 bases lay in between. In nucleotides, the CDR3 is TGTGCCAGCAGTGTATCGGTGGTACAGGGTTTGGGAAACACCATATATTTT. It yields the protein CASSVSVVQGLGNTIYF.

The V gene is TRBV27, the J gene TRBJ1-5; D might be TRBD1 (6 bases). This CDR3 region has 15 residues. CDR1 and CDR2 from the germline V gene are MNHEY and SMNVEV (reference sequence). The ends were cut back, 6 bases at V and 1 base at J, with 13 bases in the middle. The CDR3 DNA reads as TGTGCCAGCAGACCCCAGGGGACAAGCAATCAGCCCCAGCATTTT. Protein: CASRPQGTSNQPQHF.

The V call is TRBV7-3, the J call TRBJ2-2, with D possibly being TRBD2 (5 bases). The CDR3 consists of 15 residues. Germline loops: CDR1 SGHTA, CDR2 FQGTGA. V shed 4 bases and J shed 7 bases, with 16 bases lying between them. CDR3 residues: CASSSHLDGIGELFF. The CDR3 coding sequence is TGTGCCAGCAGCTCCCACCTCGACGGGATCGGGGAGCTGTTTTTT.

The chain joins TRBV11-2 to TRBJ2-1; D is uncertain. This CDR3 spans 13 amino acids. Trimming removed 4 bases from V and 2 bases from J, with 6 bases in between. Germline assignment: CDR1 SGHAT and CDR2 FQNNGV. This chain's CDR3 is CASSSLTYNEQFF. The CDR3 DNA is TGTGCCAGCAGCTCCCTTACCTACAATGAGCAGTTCTTC.

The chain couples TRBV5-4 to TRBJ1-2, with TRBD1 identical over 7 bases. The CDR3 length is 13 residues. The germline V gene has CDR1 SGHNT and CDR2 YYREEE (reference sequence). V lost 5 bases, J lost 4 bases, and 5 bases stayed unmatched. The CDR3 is CASRGDRAYGYTF. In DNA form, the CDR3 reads TGTGCCAGCAGGGGCGACAGGGCCTATGGCTACACCTTC. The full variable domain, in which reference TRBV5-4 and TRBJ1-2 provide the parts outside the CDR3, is ETGVTQSPTHLIKTRGQQVTLRCSSQSGHNTVSWYQQALGQGPQFIFQYYREEENGRGNFPPRFSGLQFPNYSSELNVNALELDDSALYLCASRGDRAYGYTFGSGTRLTVV.

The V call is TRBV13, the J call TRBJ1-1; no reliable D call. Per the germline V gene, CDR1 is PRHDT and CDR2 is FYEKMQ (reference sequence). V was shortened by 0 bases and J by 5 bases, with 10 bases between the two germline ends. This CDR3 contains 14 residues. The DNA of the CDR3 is TGTGCCAGCAGCTTAGGCCCGTTGAGTACTGAAGCTTTCTTT. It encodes CASSLGPLSTEAFF.

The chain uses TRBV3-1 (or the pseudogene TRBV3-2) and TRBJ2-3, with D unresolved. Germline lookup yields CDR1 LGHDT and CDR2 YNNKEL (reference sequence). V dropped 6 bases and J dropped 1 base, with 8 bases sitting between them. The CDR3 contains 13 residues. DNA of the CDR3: TGTGCCAGCAGTCATTCCCGCACAGATACGCAGTATTTT. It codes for CASSHSRTDTQYF.

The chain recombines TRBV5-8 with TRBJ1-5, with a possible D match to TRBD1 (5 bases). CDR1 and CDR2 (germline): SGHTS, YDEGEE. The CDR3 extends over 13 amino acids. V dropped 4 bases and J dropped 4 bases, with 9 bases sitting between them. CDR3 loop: CASSPRQNQPQHF. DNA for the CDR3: TGTGCCAGCAGCCCCAGACAGAATCAGCCCCAGCATTTT.

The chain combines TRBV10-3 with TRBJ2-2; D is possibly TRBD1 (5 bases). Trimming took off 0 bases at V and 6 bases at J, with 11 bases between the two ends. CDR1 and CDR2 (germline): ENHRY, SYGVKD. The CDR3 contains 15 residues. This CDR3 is CAISESQVRAGELFF. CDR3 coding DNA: TGTGCCATCAGTGAGTCCCAGGTCAGGGCCGGGGAGCTGTTTTTT.

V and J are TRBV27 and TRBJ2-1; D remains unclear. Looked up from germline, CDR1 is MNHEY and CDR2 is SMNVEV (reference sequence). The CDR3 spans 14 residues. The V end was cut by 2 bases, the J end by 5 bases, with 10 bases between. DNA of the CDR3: TGTGCCAGCAGTTTAACGCGGTCACACAATGAGCAGTTCTTC. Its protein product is CASSLTRSHNEQFF.

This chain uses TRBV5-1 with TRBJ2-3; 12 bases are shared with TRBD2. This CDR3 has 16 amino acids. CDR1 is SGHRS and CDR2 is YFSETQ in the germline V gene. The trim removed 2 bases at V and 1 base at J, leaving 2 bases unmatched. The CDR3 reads CASSLLAGGRTDTQYF. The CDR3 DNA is TGCGCCAGCAGCTTACTAGCGGGGGGCCGCACAGATACGCAGTATTTT. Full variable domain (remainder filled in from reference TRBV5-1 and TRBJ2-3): KAGVTQTPRYLIKTRGQQVTLSCSPISGHRSVSWYQQTPGQGLQFLFEYFSETQRNKGNFPGRFSGRQFSNSRSEMNVSTLELGDSALYLCASSLLAGGRTDTQYFGPGTRLTVL.

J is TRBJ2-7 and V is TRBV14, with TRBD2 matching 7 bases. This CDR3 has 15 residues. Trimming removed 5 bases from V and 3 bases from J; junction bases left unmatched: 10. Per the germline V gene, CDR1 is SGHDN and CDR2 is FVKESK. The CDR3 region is CASSEPGGTYYEQYF. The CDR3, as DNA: TGTGCCAGCAGCGAACCCGGGGGGACGTACTACGAGCAGTACTTC.

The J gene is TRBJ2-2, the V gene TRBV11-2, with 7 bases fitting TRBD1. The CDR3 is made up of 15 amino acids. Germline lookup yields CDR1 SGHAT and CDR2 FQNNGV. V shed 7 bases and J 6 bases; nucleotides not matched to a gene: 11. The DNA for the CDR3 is TGTGCCAGCAAAGTAACAGGGGTTTTAGCCGGGGAGCTGTTTTTT. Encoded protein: CASKVTGVLAGELFF.